This T cell receptor (beta chain) was documented in a study of technical replicates of blood from a handful of donors. Profiled with immunoSEQ multiplex PCR; TCRdb holds only in-frame clones, not every one. The sample includes 60,000 to 75,000 clones, around 97% of them seen just once. The length of the CDR3 is 15 residues. V dropped 0 bases and J dropped 6 bases, with 15 bases sitting between them. Per the germline V gene, CDR1 is LNHNV and CDR2 is YYDKDF (reference sequence). Input material: T cells isolated from PBMCs. This receptor was identified in a human donor in good health. The chain couples TRBV15 to TRBJ2-7; no reliable D call. CDR3 nucleotides: TGTGCCACCAGCAGAGATGTACAGATCCCTCCCGAGCAGTACTTC. It translates to CATSRDVQIPPEQYF.